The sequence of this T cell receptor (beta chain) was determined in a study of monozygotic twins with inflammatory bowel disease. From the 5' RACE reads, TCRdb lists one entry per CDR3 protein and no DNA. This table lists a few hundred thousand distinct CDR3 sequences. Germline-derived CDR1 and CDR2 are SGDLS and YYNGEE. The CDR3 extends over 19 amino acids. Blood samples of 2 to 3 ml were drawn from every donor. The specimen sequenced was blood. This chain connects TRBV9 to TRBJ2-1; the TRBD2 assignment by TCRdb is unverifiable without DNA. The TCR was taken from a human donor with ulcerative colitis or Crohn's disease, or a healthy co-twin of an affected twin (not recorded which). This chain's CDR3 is CASSVVASGKGSSYNEQFF.